This record looks at one T cell receptor (beta chain) sequence and its context. Amplification used 60 Vbeta primers and 13 Jbeta primers. Authors' analysis steps: In a later analysis, of roughly 73 million unique beta chains, roughly 10 million appeared in at least two donors. Assay: immunoSEQ multiplex PCR; the TCRdb copy retains only in-frame clones and omits some. That table furnishes V, J and clone size, whereas the DNA furnished D and trimming. This repertoire shows about 110,000 clones, around 85% found once; its top ten account for more than 3%. V shed 5 bases and J shed 4 bases, with 14 bases lying between them. CDR3 length equals 14 residues. Germline values: CDR1 MNHNS, CDR2 SASEGT. The source of the sample is a study of cytomegalovirus exposure and HLA in healthy donors. Healthy bone marrow donors made up the donor group.

Sequenced: PBMCs. The sequence was collected from a man between 60 and 75 years old in good health and CMV-seronegative. The J gene is TRBJ1-2, the V gene TRBV6-1; D is uncertain. The CDR3 loop is CASSPTQIGYGYTF. The CDR3 DNA follows: TGTGCCAGCAGTCCCACACAGATAGGCTATGGCTACACCTTC.